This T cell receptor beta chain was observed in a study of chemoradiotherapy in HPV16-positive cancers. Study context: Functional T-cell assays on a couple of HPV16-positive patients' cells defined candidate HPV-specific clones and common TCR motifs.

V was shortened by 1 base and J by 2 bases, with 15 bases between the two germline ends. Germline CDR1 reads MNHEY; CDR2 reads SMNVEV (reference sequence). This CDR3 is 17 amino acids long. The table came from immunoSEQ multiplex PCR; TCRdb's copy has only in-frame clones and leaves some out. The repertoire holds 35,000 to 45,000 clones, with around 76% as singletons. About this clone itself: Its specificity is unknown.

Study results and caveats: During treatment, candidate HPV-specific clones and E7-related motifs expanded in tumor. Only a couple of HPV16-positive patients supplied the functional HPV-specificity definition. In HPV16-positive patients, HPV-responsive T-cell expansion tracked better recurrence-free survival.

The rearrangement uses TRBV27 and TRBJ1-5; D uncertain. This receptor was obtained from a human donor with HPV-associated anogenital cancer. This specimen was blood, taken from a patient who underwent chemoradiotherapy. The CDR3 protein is CASSLFSSPTGNQPQHF. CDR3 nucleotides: TGTGCCAGCAGTTTATTTTCGAGTCCTACCGGCAATCAGCCCCAGCATTTT.